This entry lists 10 T cell receptor beta chains sequenced from one sample in a study of blood T cells in healthy people across ages. Using a J-beta primer mix together with a sample-barcoded 5' primer, a second PCR was run for roughly 7 to 11 cycles. TCRdb itself ran the 5' RACE reads through MiXCR, one entry per CDR3 protein. The repertoire has 1.5 million to 2 million distinct CDR3 sequences, about 49% of them found once; the top ten carry 2.1%. Source material: blood. The receptors shown here come from a woman between 40 and 55 years old in good health.

The chain joins TRBV7-9 to TRBJ1-2; 7 bases are shared with TRBD1. This CDR3 region has 17 residues. Trimming took 1 base from V and 4 from J; bases not matched to a gene: 12. The V gene's germline CDR1 is SEHNR and CDR2 FQNEAQ (reference sequence). This CDR3 is CASSLGAEGAHPYGYTF. CDR3 nucleotides: TGTGCCAGCAGCTTAGGCGCGGAGGGGGCGCACCCCTATGGCTACACCTTC. The full variable domain, rest sourced from reference TRBV7-9 and TRBJ1-2, is DTGVSQNPRHKITKRGQNVTFRCDPISEHNRLYWYRQTLGQGPEFLTYFQNEAQLEKSRLLSDRFSAERPKGSFSTLEIQRTEQGDSAMYLCASSLGAEGAHPYGYTFGSGTRLTVV.

The J gene is TRBJ1-5, the V gene TRBV20-1, with D unclear. The CDR3 sequence is 13 residues long. Trimming shortened V by 6 bases and J by 8 bases, and 17 bases separated the two germline ends. Looked up from germline, CDR1 is DFQATT and CDR2 is SNEGSKA (reference sequence). CDR3 sequence reads: CSAKGSALEPQHF. The CDR3 bases are TGCAGTGCCAAAGGGTCAGCGTTAGAGCCCCAGCATTTT.

This clonotype came up once. V usage is TRBV5-1 and J usage is TRBJ2-7, with 11 bases fitting TRBD2. Germline V CDR1 and CDR2: SGHRS, YFSETQ. J was trimmed by 7 bases and V by 5 bases; bases with no gene match: 11. The CDR3 runs 15 residues. The CDR3 region has the DNA TGCGCCAGCAGATCTAGCGGGGGGCCGGGGAATGAGCAGTACTTC. Translation gives CASRSSGGPGNEQYF.

V gene TRBV9 combines with J gene TRBJ2-5; D gene unclear. The V and J ends lost 4 bases and 1 base respectively, with 11 bases between them. In germline, CDR1 is SGDLS, CDR2 YYNGEE. The CDR3 spans 14 residues. The CDR3 coding sequence is TGTGCCAGCAGCCCAAACAGCGTCCAAGAGACCCAGTACTTC. Its translation: CASSPNSVQETQYF.

This clonotype has more than one count but fewer than ten. The chain carries TRBV6-5 and TRBJ2-1, with D possibly TRBD2 on 5 matching bases. The CDR3 runs 17 residues. V shed 0 bases and J shed 3 bases, with 15 bases lying between them. Looked up from germline, CDR1 is MNHEY and CDR2 is SVGAGI. The CDR3 sequence is CASSYSPGVRFYNEQFF. The CDR3 DNA follows: TGTGCCAGCAGTTACTCCCCCGGGGTTCGCTTCTACAATGAGCAGTTCTTC.

The chain has TRBV15 and TRBJ2-2, with 10 nucleotides matching TRBD2. The CDR3 consists of 19 residues. Per the germline V gene, CDR1 is LNHNV and CDR2 is YYDKDF (reference sequence). V lost 1 base, J lost 2 bases, and 10 bases stayed unmatched. CDR3 protein: CATSRGGNSGGLNTGELFF. In DNA form, the CDR3 reads TGTGCCACCAGCAGAGGAGGGAATAGCGGGGGGTTAAACACCGGGGAGCTGTTTTTT. The full variable domain, rest sourced from reference TRBV15 and TRBJ2-2, is DAMVIQNPRYQVTQFGKPVTLSCSQTLNHNVMYWYQQKSSQAPKLLFHYYDKDFNNEADTPDNFQSRRPNTSFCFLDIRSPGLGDTAMYLCATSRGGNSGGLNTGELFFGEGSRLTVL.

V and J are TRBV7-2 and TRBJ1-4; a weak D match, TRBD1 (5 bases). Trimming took 4 bases from V and 12 from J, leaving 18 bases between them. The germline CDR1 and CDR2 sequences are SGHTA and FQGNSA. CDR3 size: 14 residues. Here the CDR3 reads CASSWVPGRGELFF. The CDR3 bases are TGTGCCAGCAGCTGGGTGCCTGGGAGAGGGGAACTGTTTTTT.

In regard to this clonotype: Given the absence of the conserved phenylalanine or tryptophan at the CDR3 end, a read error is likely. This sequence joins TRBV4-1 and TRBJ2-4; TRBD2 agrees at 7 bases. The J call may not be correct, given that the DNA end is closer to TRBJ2-7. The CDR3 length is 14 residues. CDR1 MGHRA and CDR2 YSYEKL come from the germline V gene. The CDR3 coding sequence is TGCGCCAGCAGCCAAGGACTAGCTCTCTACGAGCAGTACCTC. This gives the protein CASSQGLALYEQYL.

This clonotype was detected a few times. The rearrangement uses TRBV25-1 and TRBJ2-7, with 9 bases lining up with TRBD1. The junction had 6 bases not matched to a gene; V was cut back by 1 base and J by 2 bases. CDR1 is MGHDK, CDR2 SYGVNS, per germline. The CDR3 spans 16 residues. CDR3 DNA: TGTGCCAGCAGTGAATCTTCGGGGACAGGGACCTACGAGCAGTACTTC. As protein: CASSESSGTGTYEQYF.

V and J are TRBV18 and TRBJ2-1; D perhaps matches TRBD1 (5 bases). The CDR3 contains 15 residues. Trimming pared 3 bases from V and 5 bases from J, leaving 14 bases between. Looked up from germline, CDR1 is KGHSH and CDR2 is LQKENI. CDR3 sequence (DNA): TGTGCCAGCTCACCTCCATCGACAGACCACAATGAGCAGTTCTTC. Its protein product is CASSPPSTDHNEQFF.